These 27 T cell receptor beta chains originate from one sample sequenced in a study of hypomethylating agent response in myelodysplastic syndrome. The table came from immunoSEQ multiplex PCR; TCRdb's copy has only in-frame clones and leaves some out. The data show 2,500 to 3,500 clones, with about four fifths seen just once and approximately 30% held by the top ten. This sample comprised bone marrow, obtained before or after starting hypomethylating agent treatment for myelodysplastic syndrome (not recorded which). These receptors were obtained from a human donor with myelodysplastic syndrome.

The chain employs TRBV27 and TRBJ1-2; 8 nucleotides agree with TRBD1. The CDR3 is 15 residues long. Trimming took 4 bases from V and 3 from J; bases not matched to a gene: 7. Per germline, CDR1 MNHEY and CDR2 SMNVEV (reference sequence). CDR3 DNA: TGTGCCAGCAGTTCCGCTTCGACAGGGGACTATGGCTACACCTTC. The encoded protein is CASSSASTGDYGYTF.

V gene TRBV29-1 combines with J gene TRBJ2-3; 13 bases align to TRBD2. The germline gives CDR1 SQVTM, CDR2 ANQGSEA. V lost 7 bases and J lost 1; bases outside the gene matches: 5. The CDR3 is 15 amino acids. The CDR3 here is CSANGLAGGTDTQYF. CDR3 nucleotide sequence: TGCAGCGCTAATGGACTAGCGGGGGGCACAGATACGCAGTATTTT.

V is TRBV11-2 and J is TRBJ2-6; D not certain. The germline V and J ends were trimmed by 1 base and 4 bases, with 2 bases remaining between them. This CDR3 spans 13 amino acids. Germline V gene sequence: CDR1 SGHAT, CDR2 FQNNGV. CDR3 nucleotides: TGTGCCAGCAGCTTAGCCGGGGCCAACGTCCTGACTTTC. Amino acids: CASSLAGANVLTF.

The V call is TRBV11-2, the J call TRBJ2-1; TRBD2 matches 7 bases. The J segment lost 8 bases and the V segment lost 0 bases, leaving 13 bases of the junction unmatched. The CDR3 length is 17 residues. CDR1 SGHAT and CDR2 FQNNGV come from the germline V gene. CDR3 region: CASSLEAWGGSLDEQFF. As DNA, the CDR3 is TGTGCCAGCAGCTTAGAGGCCTGGGGGGGATCTTTAGATGAGCAGTTCTTC. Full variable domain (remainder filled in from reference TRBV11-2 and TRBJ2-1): EAGVAQSPRYKIIEKRQSVAFWCNPISGHATLYWYQQILGQGPKLLIQFQNNGVVDDSQLPKDRFSAERLKGVDSTLKIQPAKLEDSAVYLCASSLEAWGGSLDEQFFGPGTRLTVL.

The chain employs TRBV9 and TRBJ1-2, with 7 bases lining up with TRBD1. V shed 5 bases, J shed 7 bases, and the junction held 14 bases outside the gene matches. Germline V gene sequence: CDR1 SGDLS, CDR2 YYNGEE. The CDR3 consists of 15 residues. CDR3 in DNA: TGTGCCAGCAGTACTCCCAGTGACAGGGTTTCTGGCTACACCTTC. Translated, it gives CASSTPSDRVSGYTF.

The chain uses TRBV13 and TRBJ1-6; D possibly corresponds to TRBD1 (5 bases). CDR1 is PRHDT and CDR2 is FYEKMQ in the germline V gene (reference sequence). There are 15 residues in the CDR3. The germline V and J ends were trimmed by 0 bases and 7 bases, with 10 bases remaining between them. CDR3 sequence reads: CASSLGGPGNSPLHF. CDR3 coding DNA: TGTGCCAGCAGCTTAGGGGGACCTGGAAATTCACCCCTCCACTTT.

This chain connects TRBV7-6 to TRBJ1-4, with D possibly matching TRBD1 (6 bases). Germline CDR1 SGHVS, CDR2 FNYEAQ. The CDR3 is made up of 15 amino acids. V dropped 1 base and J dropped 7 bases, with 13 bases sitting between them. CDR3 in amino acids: CASSLGQAEAEKLFF. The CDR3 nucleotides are TGTGCCAGCAGCTTAGGACAGGCGGAGGCTGAAAAACTGTTTTTT.

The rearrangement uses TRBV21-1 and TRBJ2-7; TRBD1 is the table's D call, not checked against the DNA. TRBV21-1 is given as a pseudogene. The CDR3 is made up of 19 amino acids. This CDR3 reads CASSKDEDRGPTLTYEQYF. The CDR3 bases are TGTGCCAGCAGCAAAGATGAGGACAGGGGGCCAACGCTAACGTACGAGCAGTACTTC.

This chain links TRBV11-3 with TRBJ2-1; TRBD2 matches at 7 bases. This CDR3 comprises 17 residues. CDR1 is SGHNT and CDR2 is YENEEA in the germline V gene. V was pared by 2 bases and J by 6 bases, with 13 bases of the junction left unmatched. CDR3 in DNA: TGTGCCAGCAGCTTATTTGGCGGGAGACTAGGGCCCAATGAGCAGTTCTTC. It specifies CASSLFGGRLGPNEQFF. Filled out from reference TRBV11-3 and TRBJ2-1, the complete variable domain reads EAGVVQSPRYKIIEKKQPVAFWCNPISGHNTLYWYLQNLGQGPELLIRYENEEAVDDSQLPKDRFSAERLKGVDSTLKIQPAELGDSAVYLCASSLFGGRLGPNEQFFGPGTRLTVL.

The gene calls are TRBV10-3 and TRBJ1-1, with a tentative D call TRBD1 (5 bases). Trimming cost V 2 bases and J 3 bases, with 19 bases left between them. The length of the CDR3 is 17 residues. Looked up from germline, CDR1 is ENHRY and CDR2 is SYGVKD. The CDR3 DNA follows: TGTGCCATCAGTGAGGGGGCTAGGACGTCCGGGGACACTGAAGCTTTCTTT. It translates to CAISEGARTSGDTEAFF.

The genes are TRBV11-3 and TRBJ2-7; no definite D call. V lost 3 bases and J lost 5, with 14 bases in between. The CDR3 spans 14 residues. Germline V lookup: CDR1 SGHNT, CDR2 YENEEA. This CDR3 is CASSLIAGTHEQYF. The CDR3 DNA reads TGTGCCAGCAGCTTGATAGCAGGTACCCACGAGCAGTACTTC.

CDR3 sequence: CASSPPGQNTEAFF. For the CDR3, the DNA is TGTGCCAGCAGCCCCCCTGGACAGAACACTGAAGCTTTCTTT. The V call is TRBV9, the J call TRBJ1-1, with D perhaps TRBD1 (5 bases). The CDR3 is 14 amino acids. Per germline, CDR1 SGDLS and CDR2 YYNGEE. Trimming left V 4 bases short and J 1 base short, with 11 bases between.

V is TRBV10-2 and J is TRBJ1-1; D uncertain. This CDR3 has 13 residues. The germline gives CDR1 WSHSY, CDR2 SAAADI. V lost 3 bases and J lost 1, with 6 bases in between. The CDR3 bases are TGCGCCAGCAGTGACACAAAGAACACTGAAGCTTTCTTT. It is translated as CASSDTKNTEAFF.

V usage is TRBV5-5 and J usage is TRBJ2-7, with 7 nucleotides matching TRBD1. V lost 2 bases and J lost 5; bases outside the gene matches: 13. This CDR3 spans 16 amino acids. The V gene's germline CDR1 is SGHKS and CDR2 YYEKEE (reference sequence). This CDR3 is CASSFPATGYLHEQYF. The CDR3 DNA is TGTGCCAGCAGCTTTCCGGCGACAGGGTATCTCCACGAGCAGTACTTC.

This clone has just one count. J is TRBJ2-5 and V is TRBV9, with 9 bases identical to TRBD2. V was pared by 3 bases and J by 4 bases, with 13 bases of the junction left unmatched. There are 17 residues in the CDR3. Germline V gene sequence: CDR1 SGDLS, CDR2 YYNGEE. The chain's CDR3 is CASSETSGLAQIETQYF. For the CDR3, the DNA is TGTGCCAGCAGCGAAACCTCAGGACTAGCGCAAATAGAGACCCAGTACTTC.

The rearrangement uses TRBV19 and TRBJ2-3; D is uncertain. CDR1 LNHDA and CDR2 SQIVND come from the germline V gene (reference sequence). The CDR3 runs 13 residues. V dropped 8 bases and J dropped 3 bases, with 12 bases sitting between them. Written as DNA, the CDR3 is TGTGCCAGTGGGGAAGGTGGTACAGATACGCAGTATTTT. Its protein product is CASGEGGTDTQYF.

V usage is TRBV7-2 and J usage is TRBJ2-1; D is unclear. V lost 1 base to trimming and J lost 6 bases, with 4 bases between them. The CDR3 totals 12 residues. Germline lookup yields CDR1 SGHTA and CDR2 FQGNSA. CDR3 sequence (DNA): TGTGCCAGCAGCTTAGAACGCAATGAGCAGTTCTTC. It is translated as CASSLERNEQFF.

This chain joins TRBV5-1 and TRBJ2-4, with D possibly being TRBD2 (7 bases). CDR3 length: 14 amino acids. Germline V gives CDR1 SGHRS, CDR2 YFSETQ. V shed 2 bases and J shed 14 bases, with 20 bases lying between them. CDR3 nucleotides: TGCGCCAGCAGCTTACAGGGTTCGGGAGGAGGGGAGTACTTC. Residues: CASSLQGSGGGEYF.

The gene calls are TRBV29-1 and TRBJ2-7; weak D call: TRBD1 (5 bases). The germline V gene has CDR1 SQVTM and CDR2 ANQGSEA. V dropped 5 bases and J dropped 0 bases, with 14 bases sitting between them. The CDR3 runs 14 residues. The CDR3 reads CSVRTRVHSYEQYF. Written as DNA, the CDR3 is TGCAGCGTTAGGACCAGGGTCCACTCCTACGAGCAGTACTTC.

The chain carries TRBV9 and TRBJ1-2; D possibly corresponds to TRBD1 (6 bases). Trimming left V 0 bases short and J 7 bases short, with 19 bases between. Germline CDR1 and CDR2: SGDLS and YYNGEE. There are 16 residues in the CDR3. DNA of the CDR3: TGTGCCAGCAGCGTAGCGGACAGTCTAAATATCGGTGGCTACACCTTC. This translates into CASSVADSLNIGGYTF.

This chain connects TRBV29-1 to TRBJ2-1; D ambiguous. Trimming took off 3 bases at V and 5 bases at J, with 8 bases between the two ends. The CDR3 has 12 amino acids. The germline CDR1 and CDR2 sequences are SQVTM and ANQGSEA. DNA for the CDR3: TGCAGCGTTGACCCACAAAACAATGAGCAGTTCTTC. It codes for CSVDPQNNEQFF.

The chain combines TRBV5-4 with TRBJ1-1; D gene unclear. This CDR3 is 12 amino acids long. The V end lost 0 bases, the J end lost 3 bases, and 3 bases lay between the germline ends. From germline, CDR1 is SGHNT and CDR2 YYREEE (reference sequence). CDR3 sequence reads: CASSLVDTEAFF. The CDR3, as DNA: TGTGCCAGCAGCTTGGTCGACACTGAAGCTTTCTTT.

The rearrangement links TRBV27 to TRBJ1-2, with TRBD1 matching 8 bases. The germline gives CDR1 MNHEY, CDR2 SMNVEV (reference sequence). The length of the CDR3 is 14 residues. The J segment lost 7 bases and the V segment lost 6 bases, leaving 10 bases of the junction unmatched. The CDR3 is CASRTIQGDLGYTF. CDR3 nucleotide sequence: TGTGCCAGCAGAACAATACAGGGGGATCTTGGCTACACCTTC.

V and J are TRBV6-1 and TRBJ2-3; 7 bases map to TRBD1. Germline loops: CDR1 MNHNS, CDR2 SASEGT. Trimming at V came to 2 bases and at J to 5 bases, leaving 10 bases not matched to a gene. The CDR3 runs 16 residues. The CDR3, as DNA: TGTGCCAGCAGTGAATATCAGGGGGTCATTGGAGATACGCAGTATTTT. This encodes CASSEYQGVIGDTQYF.

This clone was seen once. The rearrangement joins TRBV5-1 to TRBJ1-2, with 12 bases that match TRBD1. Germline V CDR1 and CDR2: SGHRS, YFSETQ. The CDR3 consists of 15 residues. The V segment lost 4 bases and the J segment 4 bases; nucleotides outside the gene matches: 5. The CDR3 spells CASSPGQGAFYGYTF. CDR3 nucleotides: TGCGCCAGCAGCCCGGGACAGGGGGCTTTCTATGGCTACACCTTC.

This CDR3 is CASSLGGYSSYNEQFF. In DNA, the CDR3 is TGTGCCAGCAGCTTGGGTGGTTATAGCTCCTACAATGAGCAGTTCTTC. This chain links TRBV5-4 with TRBJ2-1; no firm D call. Trimming shortened V by 0 bases and J by 0 bases, and 10 bases separated the two germline ends. The CDR3 is 16 amino acids. Germline V CDR1 and CDR2: SGHNT, YYREEE (reference sequence).

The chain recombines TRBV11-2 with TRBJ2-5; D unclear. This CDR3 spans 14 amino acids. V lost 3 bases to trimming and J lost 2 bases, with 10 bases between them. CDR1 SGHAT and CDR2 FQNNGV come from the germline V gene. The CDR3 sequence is CASSLDVGQETQYF. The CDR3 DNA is TGTGCCAGCAGCTTGGACGTAGGTCAAGAGACCCAGTACTTC.